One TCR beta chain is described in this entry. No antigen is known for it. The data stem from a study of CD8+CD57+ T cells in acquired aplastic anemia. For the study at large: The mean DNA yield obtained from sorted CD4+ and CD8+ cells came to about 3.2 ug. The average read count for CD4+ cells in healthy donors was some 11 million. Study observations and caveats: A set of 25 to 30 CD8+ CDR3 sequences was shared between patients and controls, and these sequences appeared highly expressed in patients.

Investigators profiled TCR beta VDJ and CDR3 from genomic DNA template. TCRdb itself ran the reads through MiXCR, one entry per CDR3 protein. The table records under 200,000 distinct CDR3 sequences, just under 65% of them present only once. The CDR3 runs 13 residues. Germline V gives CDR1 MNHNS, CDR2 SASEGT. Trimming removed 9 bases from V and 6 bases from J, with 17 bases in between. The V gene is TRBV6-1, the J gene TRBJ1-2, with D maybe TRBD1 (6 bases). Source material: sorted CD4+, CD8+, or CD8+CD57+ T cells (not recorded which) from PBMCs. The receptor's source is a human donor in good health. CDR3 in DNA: TGTGCCAGATGGGACGAGGGGGAAGATGGCTACACCTTC. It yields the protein CARWDEGEDGYTF.